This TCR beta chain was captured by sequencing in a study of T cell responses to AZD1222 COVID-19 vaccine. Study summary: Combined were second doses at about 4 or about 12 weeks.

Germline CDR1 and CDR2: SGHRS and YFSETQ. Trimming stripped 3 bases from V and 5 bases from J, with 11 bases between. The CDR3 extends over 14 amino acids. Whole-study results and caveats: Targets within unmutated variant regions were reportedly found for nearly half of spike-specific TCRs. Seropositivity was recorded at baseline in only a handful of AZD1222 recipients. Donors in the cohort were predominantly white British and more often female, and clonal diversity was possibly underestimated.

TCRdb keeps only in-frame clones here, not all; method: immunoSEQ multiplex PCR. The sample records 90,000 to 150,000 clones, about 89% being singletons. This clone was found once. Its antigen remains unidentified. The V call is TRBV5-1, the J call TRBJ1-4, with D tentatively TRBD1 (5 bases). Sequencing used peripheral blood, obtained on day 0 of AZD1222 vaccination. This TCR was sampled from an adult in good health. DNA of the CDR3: TGCGCCAGCAGCTGGGGCGGGCAAAATGAAAAACTGTTTTTT. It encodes CASSWGGQNEKLFF.